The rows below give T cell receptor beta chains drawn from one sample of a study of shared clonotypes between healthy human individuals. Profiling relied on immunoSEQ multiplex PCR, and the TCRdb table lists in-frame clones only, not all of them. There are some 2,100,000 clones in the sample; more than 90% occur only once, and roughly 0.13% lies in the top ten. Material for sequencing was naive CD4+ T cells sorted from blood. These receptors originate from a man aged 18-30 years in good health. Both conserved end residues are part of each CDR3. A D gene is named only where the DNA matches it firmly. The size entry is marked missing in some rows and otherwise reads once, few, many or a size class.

CDR3nt: TGTGCCAGCAGCGACAGGGGCGGGAATCAGCCCCAGCATTTT; CDR3aa: CASSDRGGNQPQHF; v_gene: TRBV2; abundance: NA; d_gene: TRBD1; j_gene: TRBJ1-5
CDR3nt: TGTGCCAGCAGTCTAGATACGCAGTATTTT; CDR3aa: CASSLDTQYF; v_gene: TRBV28; abundance: NA; d_gene: NA; j_gene: TRBJ2-3
CDR3nt: TGTGCCAGTAGTATCCAGGGCGTTGAGAATCAGCCCCAGCATTTT; CDR3aa: CASSIQGVENQPQHF; v_gene: TRBV19; abundance: NA; d_gene: NA; j_gene: TRBJ1-5
CDR3nt: TGCGCCAGCAGTGAGTCAACTAGCGGGTATAGCACAGATACGCAGTATTTT; CDR3aa: CASSESTSGYSTDTQYF; v_gene: TRBV10-1; abundance: NA; d_gene: TRBD2; j_gene: TRBJ2-3
CDR3nt: TGCGCCAGCAGCTTGGGGTCATCGACAGGAAGAGAGACCCAGTACTTC; CDR3aa: CASSLGSSTGRETQYF; v_gene: TRBV5-1; abundance: NA; d_gene: NA; j_gene: TRBJ2-5
CDR3nt: TGTGCCAGCTCACCGTGGGGGGCTGATCAGCCCCAGCATTTT; CDR3aa: CASSPWGADQPQHF; v_gene: TRBV18; abundance: once; d_gene: NA; j_gene: TRBJ1-5
CDR3nt: TGTGCCAGCAGCTTAGGGGTTGCAACTAATGAAAAACTGTTTTTT; CDR3aa: CASSLGVATNEKLFF; v_gene: TRBV11-2; abundance: NA; d_gene: NA; j_gene: TRBJ1-4
CDR3nt: TGTGCCAGCAGCTTAACGACAGGGGGGAATGGCTACACCTTC; CDR3aa: CASSLTTGGNGYTF; v_gene: TRBV7-3; abundance: once; d_gene: TRBD1; j_gene: TRBJ1-2
CDR3nt: TGTGCCAGCAGTTTCCTAGCGGGAGGAAGGAATGAGCAGTTCTTC; CDR3aa: CASSFLAGGRNEQFF; v_gene: TRBV27; abundance: NA; d_gene: TRBD2; j_gene: TRBJ2-1
CDR3nt: TGCAGCGTTAGGACAGCCCACGAGCAGTACTTC; CDR3aa: CSVRTAHEQYF; v_gene: TRBV29-1; abundance: NA; d_gene: NA; j_gene: TRBJ2-7
CDR3nt: TGTGCCTGGAGTGTCCCCGGGGGGGCGAACACTGAAGCTTTCTTT; CDR3aa: CAWSVPGGANTEAFF; v_gene: TRBV30; abundance: NA; d_gene: NA; j_gene: TRBJ1-1
CDR3nt: TGCGCCAGCAGTCAAACAACCAAGGGGGCCTATGGCTACACCTTC; CDR3aa: CASSQTTKGAYGYTF; v_gene: TRBV5-1; abundance: NA; d_gene: TRBD1; j_gene: TRBJ1-2
CDR3nt: TGTGCCCGGCCTCGGGAGGGGAGCGGTGGCACTGAAGCTTTCTTT; CDR3aa: CARPREGSGGTEAFF; v_gene: TRBV6-6; abundance: once; d_gene: NA; j_gene: TRBJ1-1